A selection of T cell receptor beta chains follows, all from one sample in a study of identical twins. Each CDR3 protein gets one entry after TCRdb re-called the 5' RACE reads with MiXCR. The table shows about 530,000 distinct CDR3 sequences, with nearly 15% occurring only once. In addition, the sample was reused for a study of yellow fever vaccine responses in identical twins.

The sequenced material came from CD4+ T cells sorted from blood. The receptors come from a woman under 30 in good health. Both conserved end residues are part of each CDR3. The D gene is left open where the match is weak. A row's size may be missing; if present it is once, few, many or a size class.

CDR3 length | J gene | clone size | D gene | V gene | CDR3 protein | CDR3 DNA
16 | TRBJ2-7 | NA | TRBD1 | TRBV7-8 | CASSLGGQGVDYEQYF | TGTGCCAGCAGCTTAGGGGGACAGGGGGTGGATTACGAGCAGTACTTC
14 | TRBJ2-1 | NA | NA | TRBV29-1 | CSVVVVQWYNEQFF | TGCAGCGTTGTTGTGGTCCAGTGGTACAATGAGCAGTTCTTC
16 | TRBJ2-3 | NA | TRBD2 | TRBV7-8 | CASSLAVAGGWDTQYF | TGTGCCAGCAGCTTAGCGGTCGCGGGAGGATGGGATACGCAGTATTTT
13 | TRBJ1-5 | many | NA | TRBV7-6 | CASSLDTNQPQHF | TGTGCCAGCAGCTTAGACACCAATCAGCCCCAGCATTTT
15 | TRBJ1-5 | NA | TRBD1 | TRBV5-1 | CASSTTGADNQPQHF | TGCGCCAGCAGCACGACAGGGGCGGACAATCAGCCCCAGCATTTT
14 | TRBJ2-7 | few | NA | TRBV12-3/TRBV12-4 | CASSLGPGLEKQYF | TGTGCCAGCAGTTTAGGGCCTGGCCTGGAGAAGCAGTACTTC
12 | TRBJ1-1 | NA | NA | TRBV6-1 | CASSAGLGEAFF | TGTGCCAGCAGTGCAGGGTTGGGTGAAGCTTTCTTT
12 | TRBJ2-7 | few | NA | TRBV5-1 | CASSAGMSEQYF | TGCGCCAGCAGCGCAGGGATGTCCGAGCAGTACTTC
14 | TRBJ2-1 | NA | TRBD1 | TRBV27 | CASSLSRDRDEQFF | TGTGCCAGCAGCCTATCCCGGGACAGGGACGAGCAGTTCTTC
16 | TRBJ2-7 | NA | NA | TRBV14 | CASSQGPRGGSYEQYF | TGTGCCAGCAGCCAAGGCCCCAGGGGAGGTAGCTACGAGCAGTACTTC
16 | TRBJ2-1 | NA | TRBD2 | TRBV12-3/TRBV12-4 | CASSAELAGGPNEQFF | TGTGCCAGCAGTGCCGAACTAGCGGGAGGGCCCAATGAGCAGTTCTTC
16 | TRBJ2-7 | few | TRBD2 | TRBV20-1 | CSAPRLAGTPSYEQYF | TGCAGTGCCCCCCGACTAGCGGGCACTCCCTCCTACGAGCAGTACTTC
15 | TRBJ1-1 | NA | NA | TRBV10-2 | CASRDVGRMNTEAFF | TGCGCCAGCAGGGATGTGGGACGGATGAACACTGAAGCTTTCTTT
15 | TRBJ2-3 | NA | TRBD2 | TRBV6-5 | CASSSGGGLPVKQYF | TGTGCCAGCAGTTCCGGGGGGGGACTGCCCGTAAAGCAGTATTTT
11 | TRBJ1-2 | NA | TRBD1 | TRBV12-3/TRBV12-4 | CASRTGVGYTF | TGTGCCAGCAGGACAGGGGTTGGCTACACCTTC
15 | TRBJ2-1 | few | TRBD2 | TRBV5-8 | CASSLVLGLAAEQFF | TGTGCCAGCAGCTTGGTGCTGGGACTAGCGGCCGAGCAGTTCTTC
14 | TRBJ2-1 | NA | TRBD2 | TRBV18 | CASYSGGAYNEQFF | TGTGCCAGCTACAGCGGGGGGGCCTACAATGAGCAGTTCTTC
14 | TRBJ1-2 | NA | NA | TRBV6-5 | CASSFWGKEGGYTF | TGTGCCAGCAGTTTCTGGGGGAAGGAGGGAGGCTACACCTTC
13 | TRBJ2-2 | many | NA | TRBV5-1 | CASTGGNTGELFF | TGCGCCAGCACGGGCGGGAACACCGGGGAGCTGTTTTTT
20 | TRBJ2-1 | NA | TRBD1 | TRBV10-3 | CAIRTPGQGREALTSNEQFF | TGTGCCATCAGGACCCCGGGACAGGGACGAGAGGCACTTACTTCCAATGAGCAGTTCTTC
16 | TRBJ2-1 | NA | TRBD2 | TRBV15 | CATSKGLAGDYNEQFF | TGTGCCACCAGCAAAGGACTAGCGGGGGACTACAATGAGCAGTTCTTC
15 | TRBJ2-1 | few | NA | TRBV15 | CATSSVGSSYNEQFF | TGTGCCACCAGCAGTGTCGGGAGCTCCTACAATGAGCAGTTCTTC
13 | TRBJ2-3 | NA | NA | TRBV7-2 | CASSKGVVDTQYF | TGTGCCAGCAGCAAAGGGGTAGTGGATACGCAGTATTTT
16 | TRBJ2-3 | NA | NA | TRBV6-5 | CASSYSLVVRTDTQYF | TGTGCCAGCAGTTACTCGCTGGTGGTGCGGACAGATACGCAGTATTTT
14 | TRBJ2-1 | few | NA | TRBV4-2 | CASSQETSYNEQFF | TGTGCCAGCAGCCAGGAGACCTCCTACAATGAGCAGTTCTTC
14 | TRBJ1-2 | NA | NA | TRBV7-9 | CASSPQAQGYGYTF | TGTGCCAGCAGCCCGCAGGCACAGGGCTATGGCTACACCTTC
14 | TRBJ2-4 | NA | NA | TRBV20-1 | CSARYPIAKNIQYF | TGCAGTGCTCGGTACCCGATAGCCAAAAACATTCAGTACTTC
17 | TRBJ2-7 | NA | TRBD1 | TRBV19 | CASSIVPPGGSSYEQYF | TGTGCCAGTAGTATAGTCCCCCCAGGGGGCAGTTCCTACGAGCAGTACTTC
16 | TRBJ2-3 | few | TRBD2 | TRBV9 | CASSIGLAGSGDTQYF | TGTGCCAGCAGCATCGGACTAGCGGGGTCGGGAGATACGCAGTATTTT
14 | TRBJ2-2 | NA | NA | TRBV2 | CASSEQGQSGELFF | TGTGCCAGCAGTGAACAGGGGCAAAGCGGGGAGCTGTTTTTT
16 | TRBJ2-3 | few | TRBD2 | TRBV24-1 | CATSDNSGGALDTQYF | TGTGCCACCAGTGATAATAGCGGGGGGGCCCTAGATACGCAGTATTTT
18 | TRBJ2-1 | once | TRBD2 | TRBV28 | CASSSLLLRQRGNNEQFF | TGTGCCAGCAGTAGCCTATTACTGAGGCAGCGGGGAAACAATGAGCAGTTCTTC
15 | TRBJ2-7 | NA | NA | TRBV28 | CASSLLEHKSNEQYF | TGTGCCAGCAGTTTATTAGAACATAAGTCCAACGAGCAGTACTTC
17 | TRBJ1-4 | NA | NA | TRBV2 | CASSERTARATNEKLFF | TGTGCCAGCAGTGAACGGACGGCCAGGGCAACTAATGAAAAACTGTTTTTT
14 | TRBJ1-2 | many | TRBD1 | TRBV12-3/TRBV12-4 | CASSLRQGGYGYTF | TGTGCCAGCAGCCTTCGACAGGGTGGGTATGGCTACACCTTC
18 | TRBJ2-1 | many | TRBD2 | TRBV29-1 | CSVWGGASGRATYNEQFF | TGCAGCGTTTGGGGGGGGGCTAGCGGGAGGGCCACTTACAATGAGCAGTTCTTC
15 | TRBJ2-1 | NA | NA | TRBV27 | CASSFWGVDYNEQFF | TGTGCCAGCAGTTTTTGGGGGGTTGACTACAATGAGCAGTTCTTC
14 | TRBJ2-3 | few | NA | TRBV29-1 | CSQLRLGGTDTQYF | TGCAGCCAACTTCGTCTCGGAGGCACAGATACGCAGTATTTT
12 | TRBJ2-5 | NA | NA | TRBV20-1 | CSATGTQETQYF | TGCAGTGCTACCGGAACCCAAGAGACCCAGTACTTC
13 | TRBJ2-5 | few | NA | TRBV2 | CASSPESQETQYF | TGTGCCAGCAGTCCCGAGAGCCAAGAGACCCAGTACTTC
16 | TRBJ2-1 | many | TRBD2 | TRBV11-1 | CASSSGLAGGYNEQFF | TGTGCCAGCAGCTCTGGACTAGCGGGAGGGTACAATGAGCAGTTCTTC
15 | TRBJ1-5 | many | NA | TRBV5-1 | CASSLGDGSNQPQHF | TGCGCCAGCAGCTTGGGGGACGGTAGCAATCAGCCCCAGCATTTT
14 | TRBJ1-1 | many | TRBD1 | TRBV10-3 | CAIRGGTGTVEAFF | TGTGCCATCAGAGGGGGGACAGGGACGGTTGAAGCTTTCTTT
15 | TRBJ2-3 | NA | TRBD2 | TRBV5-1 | CASWPLGGDTDTQYF | TGCGCCAGCTGGCCCCTGGGGGGGGACACAGATACGCAGTATTTT
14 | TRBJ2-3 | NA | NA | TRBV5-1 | CASSPPAGTDTQYF | TGCGCCAGCAGCCCACCCGCGGGGACAGATACGCAGTATTTT
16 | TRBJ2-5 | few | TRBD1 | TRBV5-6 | CASSKWDRDILRTQYF | TGTGCCAGCAGCAAATGGGACAGGGACATCCTACGGACCCAGTACTTC
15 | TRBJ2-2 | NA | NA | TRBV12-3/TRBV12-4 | CASSFLRLTPGELFF | TGTGCCAGCAGTTTTCTGCGTCTAACTCCCGGGGAGCTGTTTTTT